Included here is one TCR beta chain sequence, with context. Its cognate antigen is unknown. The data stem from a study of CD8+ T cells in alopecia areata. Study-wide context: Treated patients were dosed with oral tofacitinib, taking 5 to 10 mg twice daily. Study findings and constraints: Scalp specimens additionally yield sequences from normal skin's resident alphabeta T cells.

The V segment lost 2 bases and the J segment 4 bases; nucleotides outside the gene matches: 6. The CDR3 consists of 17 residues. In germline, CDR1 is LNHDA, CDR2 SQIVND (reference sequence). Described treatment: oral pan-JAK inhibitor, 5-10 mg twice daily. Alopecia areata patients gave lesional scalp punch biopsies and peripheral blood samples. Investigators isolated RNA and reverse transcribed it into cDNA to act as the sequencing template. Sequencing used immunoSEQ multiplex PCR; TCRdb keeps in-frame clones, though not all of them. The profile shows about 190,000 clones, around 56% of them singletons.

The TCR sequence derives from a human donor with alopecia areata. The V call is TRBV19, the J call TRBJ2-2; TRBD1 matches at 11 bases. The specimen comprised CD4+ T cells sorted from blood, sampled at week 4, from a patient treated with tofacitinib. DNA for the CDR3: TGTGCCAGTAGTATAAGGACAGGGGGCTATGGCACCGGGGAGCTGTTTTTT. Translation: CASSIRTGGYGTGELFF.